The 8 T cell receptor beta chains below were found in one sample sequenced in a study of regulatory T cells in long-lasting Graves disease. TCR beta libraries were built with iRepertoire HTBI primers and Arm-PCR of CDR3 regions. TCRdb re-analysed the multiplex PCR reads in MiXCR, keeping a single row per CDR3 protein. The sample lists 500,000 or so distinct CDR3 sequences, about 16% occurring once. Time point noted: newly diagnosed GD, antithyroid drugs for less than 3 months. With RNA extracted from PBMCs as input, the TCR library was made. This sample was also put to use in a study of T cells in Graves' hyperthyroidism and ophthalmopathy.

This specimen consisted of peripheral blood mononuclear cells (PBMCs), obtained at new diagnosis, from a patient treated with antithyroid drugs. The receptors were sampled from a woman aged 35-65 years with Graves disease.

This clonotype has just a few counts. This chain uses TRBV12-3 or TRBV12-4 with TRBJ2-2; D is unclear. The V and J ends lost 2 bases and 0 bases respectively, with 7 bases between them. The CDR3 has 15 amino acids. CDR3 sequence reads: CASSLYRTNTGELFF. CDR3 DNA: TGTGCCAGCAGTTTATACAGAACGAACACCGGGGAGCTGTTTTTT.

The J gene is TRBJ1-3, the V gene TRBV6-1; D not certain. The germline V gene has CDR1 MNHNS and CDR2 SASEGT. The CDR3 extends over 16 amino acids. The germline V and J ends were trimmed by 1 base and 0 bases, with 10 bases remaining between them. The CDR3 DNA follows: TGTGCCAGCAGTGAAGACGCCGGCCTCTCTGGAAACACCATATATTTT. Residues: CASSEDAGLSGNTIYF.

This clonotype was observed a handful of times. The V call is TRBV5-5, the J call TRBJ1-4, with a possible D match to TRBD1 (6 bases). Trimming stripped 3 bases from V and 7 bases from J, with 19 bases between. Germline V gene data show CDR1 as SGHKS and CDR2 as YYEKEE (reference sequence). The CDR3 length is 16 residues. This CDR3 reads CASSSSFQGSGEKLFF. The CDR3 coding sequence is TGTGCCAGCAGCTCCTCCTTCCAGGGGTCGGGTGAAAAACTGTTTTTT.

The sample holds many counts of this clonotype. This chain joins TRBV28 and TRBJ1-5, with no clear D. The germline CDR1 and CDR2 sequences are MDHEN and SYDVKM. The CDR3 is 13 amino acids. The V and J ends lost 4 bases and 3 bases respectively, with 7 bases between them. DNA for the CDR3: TGTGCCAGCAGTTCACAAAACAATCAGCCCCAGCATTTT. Translation gives CASSSQNNQPQHF. Full variable domain (rest looked up from reference TRBV28 and TRBJ1-5): DVKVTQSSRYLVKRTGEKVFLECVQDMDHENMFWYRQDPGLGLRLIYFSYDVKMKEKGDIPEGYSVSREKKERFSLILESASTNQTSMYLCASSSQNNQPQHFGDGTRLSIL.

J is TRBJ1-1 and V is TRBV6-1, with D possibly TRBD1 on 6 matching bases. Germline lookup yields CDR1 MNHNS and CDR2 SASEGT. V was clipped by 8 bases and J by 8 bases, with 12 bases between them. This CDR3 contains 11 residues. In DNA form, the CDR3 reads TGTGCCAGCCCGAGGGGGTTAGAAGCTTTCTTT. Its translation: CASPRGLEAFF.

A few counts support this clonotype. The J gene is TRBJ2-5, the V gene TRBV28; 8 nucleotides match TRBD2. Germline V gives CDR1 MDHEN, CDR2 SYDVKM. The CDR3 loop spans 13 amino acids. As DNA, the CDR3 is TGTGCGACGGGGGGGGGGGCCCCCGAGACCCAGTACTTC. It specifies CATGGGAPETQYF.

In this sample, this clonotype turned up once. The V gene is TRBV6-1, the J gene TRBJ1-2; D gene unclear. Germline V lookup: CDR1 MNHNS, CDR2 SASEGT. The CDR3 contains 12 residues. V lost 4 bases, J lost 7 bases, and 10 bases lay in between. The DNA for the CDR3 is TGTGCCAGCAGTGCCCGAGGAGTTGGCTACACCTTC. As protein: CASSARGVGYTF.

In this sample, this clonotype turned up once. This chain links TRBV20-1 with TRBJ2-1; D ambiguous. V shed 6 bases and J shed 1 base, with 7 bases lying between them. Germline CDR1 reads DFQATT; CDR2 reads SNEGSKA (reference sequence). CDR3 length equals 12 residues. The CDR3 sequence: CSALGSYNEQFF. For the CDR3, the DNA is TGCAGTGCCCTCGGGTCCTACAATGAGCAGTTCTTC.